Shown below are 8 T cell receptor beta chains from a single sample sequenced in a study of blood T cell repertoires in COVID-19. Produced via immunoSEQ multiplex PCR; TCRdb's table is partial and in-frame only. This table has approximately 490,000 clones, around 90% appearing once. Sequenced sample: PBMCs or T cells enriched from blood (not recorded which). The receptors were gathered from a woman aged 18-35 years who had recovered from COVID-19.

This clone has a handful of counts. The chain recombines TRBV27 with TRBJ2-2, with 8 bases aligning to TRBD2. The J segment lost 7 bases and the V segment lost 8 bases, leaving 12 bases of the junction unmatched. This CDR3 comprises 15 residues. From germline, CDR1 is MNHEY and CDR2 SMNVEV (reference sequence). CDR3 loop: CASQPSTGGVGELFF. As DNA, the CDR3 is TGTGCCAGCCAACCCTCGACGGGGGGGGTCGGGGAGCTGTTTTTT.

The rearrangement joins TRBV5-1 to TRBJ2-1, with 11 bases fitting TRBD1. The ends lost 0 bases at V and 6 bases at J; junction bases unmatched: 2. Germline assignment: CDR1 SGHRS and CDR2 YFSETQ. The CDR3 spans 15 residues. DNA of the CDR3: TGCGCCAGCAGCTTGGCCGGGACAGGGGGCAATGAGCAGTTCTTC. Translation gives CASSLAGTGGNEQFF.

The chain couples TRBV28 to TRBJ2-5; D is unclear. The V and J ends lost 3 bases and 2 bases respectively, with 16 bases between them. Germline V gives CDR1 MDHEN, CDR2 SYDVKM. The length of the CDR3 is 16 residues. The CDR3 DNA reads TGTGCCAGCAGTTTTGAGATTGTACTGAGGCAAGAGACCCAGTACTTC. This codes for CASSFEIVLRQETQYF.

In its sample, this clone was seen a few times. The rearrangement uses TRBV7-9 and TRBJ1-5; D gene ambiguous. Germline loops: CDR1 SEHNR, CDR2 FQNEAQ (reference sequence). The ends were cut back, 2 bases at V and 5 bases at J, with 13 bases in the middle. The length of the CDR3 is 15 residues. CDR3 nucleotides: TGTGCCAGCAGCTTATCCGGGAGCGCAGATCAGCCCCAGCATTTT. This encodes CASSLSGSADQPQHF.

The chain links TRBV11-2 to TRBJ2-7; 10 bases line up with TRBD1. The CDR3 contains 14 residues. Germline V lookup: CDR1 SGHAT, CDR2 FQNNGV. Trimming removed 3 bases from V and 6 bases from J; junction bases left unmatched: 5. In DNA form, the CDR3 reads TGTGCCAGCAGCTTTGGACAGGGGGTGCGCGAGCAGTACTTC. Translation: CASSFGQGVREQYF.

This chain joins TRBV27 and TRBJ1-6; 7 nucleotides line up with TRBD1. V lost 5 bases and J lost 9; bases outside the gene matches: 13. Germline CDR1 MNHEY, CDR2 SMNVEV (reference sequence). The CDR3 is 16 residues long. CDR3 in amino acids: CASSPWDGPGGSPLHF. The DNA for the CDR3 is TGTGCCAGCAGTCCTTGGGACGGCCCAGGGGGTTCACCCCTCCACTTT.

The CDR3 DNA follows: TGTGCCAGTAGGGTCGCGGGGGGCTCAGATACGCAGTATTTT. Translation gives CASRVAGGSDTQYF. The V and J genes are TRBV19 and TRBJ2-3; 8 bases match TRBD2. Germline CDR1 reads LNHDA; CDR2 reads SQIVND (reference sequence). The CDR3 sequence is 14 residues long. V was clipped by 6 bases and J by 4 bases; unmatched bases: 6.

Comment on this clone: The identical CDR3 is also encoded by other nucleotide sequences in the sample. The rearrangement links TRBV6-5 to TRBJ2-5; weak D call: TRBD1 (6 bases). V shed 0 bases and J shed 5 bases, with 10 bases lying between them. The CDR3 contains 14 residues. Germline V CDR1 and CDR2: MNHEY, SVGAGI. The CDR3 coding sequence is TGTGCCAGCAGTTACTCGGGACAAGGGGAGACCCAGTACTTC. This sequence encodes CASSYSGQGETQYF.